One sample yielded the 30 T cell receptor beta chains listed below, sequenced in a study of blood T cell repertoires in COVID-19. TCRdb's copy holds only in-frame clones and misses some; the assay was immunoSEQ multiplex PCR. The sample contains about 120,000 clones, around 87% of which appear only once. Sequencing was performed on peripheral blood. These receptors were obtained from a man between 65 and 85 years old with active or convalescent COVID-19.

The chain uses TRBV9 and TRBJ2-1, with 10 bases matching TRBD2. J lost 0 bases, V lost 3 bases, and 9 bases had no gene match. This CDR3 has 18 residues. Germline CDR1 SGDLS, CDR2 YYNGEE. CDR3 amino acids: CASSASPGLANSYNEQFF. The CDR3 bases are TGTGCCAGCAGCGCGAGCCCGGGACTAGCGAACTCCTACAATGAGCAGTTCTTC.

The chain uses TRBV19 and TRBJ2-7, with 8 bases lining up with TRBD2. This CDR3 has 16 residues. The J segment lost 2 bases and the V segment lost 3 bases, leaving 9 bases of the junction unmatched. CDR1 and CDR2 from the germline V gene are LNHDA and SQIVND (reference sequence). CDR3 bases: TGTGCCAGTAGTATCACCCTAGCGGGCCTTCCCTACGAGCAGTACTTC. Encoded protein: CASSITLAGLPYEQYF.

The CDR3 DNA sequence: TGTGCCACCAGCAGAGGATCCCTAAGGAACACTGAAGCTTTCTTT. This sequence encodes CATSRGSLRNTEAFF. This chain uses TRBV15 with TRBJ1-1; no reliable D call. Germline V gene data show CDR1 as LNHNV and CDR2 as YYDKDF (reference sequence). The ends were cut back, 1 base at V and 1 base at J, with 10 bases in the middle. The CDR3 loop spans 15 amino acids.

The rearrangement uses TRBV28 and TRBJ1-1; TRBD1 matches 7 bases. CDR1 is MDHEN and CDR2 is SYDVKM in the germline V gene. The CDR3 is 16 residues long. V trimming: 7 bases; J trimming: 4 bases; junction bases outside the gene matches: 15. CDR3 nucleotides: TGTGCCAGCACTGACCCGAGACAGGGATGGGGCACTGAAGCTTTCTTT. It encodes CASTDPRQGWGTEAFF.

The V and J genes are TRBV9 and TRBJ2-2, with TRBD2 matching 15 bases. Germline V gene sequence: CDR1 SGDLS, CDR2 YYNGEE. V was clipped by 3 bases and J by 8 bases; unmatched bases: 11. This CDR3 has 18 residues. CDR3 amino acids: CASSEGPGLAGGQGELFF. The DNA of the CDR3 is TGTGCCAGCAGCGAAGGCCCGGGACTAGCGGGAGGCCAGGGGGAGCTGTTTTTT.

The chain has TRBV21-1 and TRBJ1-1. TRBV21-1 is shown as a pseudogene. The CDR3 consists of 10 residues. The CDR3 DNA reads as TGTGCCAGCTCCCTTCCTGAAGCTTTCTTT. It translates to CASSLPEAFF.

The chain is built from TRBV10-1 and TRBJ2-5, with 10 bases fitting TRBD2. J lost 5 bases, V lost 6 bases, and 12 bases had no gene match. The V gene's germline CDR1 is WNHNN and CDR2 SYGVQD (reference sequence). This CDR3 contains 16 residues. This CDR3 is CASSSSGRGGEETQYF. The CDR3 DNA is TGCGCCAGCAGCTCCAGCGGGAGGGGGGGTGAGGAGACCCAGTACTTC.

The CDR3 DNA sequence: TGTGCCAGTAGTATCGCGGCAGAGGTCACGACCTACGAGCAGTACTTC. The encoded protein is CASSIAAEVTTYEQYF. The chain recombines TRBV19 with TRBJ2-7; no reliable D call. Trimming took 3 bases from V and 2 from J, leaving 17 bases between them. The V gene's germline CDR1 is LNHDA and CDR2 SQIVND (reference sequence). This CDR3 has 16 amino acids.

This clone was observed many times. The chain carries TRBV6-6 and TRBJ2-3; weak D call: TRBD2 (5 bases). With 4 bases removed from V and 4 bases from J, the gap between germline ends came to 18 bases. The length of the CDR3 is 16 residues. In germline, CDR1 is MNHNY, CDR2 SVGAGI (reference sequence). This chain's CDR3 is CASSSLWAEVPDTQYF. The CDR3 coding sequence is TGTGCCAGCAGTTCCCTCTGGGCGGAGGTGCCAGATACGCAGTATTTT.

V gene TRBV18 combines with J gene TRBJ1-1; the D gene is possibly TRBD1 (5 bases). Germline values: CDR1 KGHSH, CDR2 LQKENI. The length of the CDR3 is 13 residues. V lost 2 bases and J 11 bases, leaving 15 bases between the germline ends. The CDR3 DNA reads TGTGCCAGCTCACCAGGAATCGAGCAGGGCGCTTTCTTT. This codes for CASSPGIEQGAFF.

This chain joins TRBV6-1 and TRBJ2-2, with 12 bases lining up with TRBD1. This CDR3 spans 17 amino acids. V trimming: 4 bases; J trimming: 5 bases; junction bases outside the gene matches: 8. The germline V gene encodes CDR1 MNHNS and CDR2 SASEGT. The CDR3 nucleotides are TGTGCCAGCAGTGCCGGGACAGGGGGCGTTTGGACCGGGGAGCTGTTTTTT. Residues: CASSAGTGGVWTGELFF.

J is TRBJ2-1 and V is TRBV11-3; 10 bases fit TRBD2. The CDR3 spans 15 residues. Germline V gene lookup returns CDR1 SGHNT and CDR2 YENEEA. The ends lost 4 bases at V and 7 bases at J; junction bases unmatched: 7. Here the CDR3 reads CASSYLAGANNEQFF. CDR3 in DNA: TGTGCCAGCAGCTACCTAGCGGGAGCGAATAATGAGCAGTTCTTC.

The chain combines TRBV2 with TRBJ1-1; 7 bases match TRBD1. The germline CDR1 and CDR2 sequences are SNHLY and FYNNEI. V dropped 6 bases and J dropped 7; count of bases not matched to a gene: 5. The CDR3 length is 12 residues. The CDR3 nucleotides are TGTGCCAGCAGGGGGGACAGAATTGAAGCTTTCTTT. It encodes CASRGDRIEAFF.

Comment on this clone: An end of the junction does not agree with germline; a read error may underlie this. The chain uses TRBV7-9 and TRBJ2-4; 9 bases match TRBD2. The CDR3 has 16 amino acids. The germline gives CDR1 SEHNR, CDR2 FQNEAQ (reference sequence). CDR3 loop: CASSLAGPSAKNIQYF. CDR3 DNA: TGTGCCAGCAGCCTAGCGGGGCCTTCAGCCAAAAACATTCAGTACTTC.

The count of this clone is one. Here the CDR3 reads CASSSQTAMNYGYTF. The CDR3 nucleotides are TGTGCCAGCAGCTCGCAGACAGCGATGAACTATGGCTACACCTTC. V is TRBV13 and J is TRBJ1-2, with D maybe TRBD1 (5 bases). This CDR3 is 15 amino acids long. V was pared by 4 bases and J by 2 bases, with 14 bases between. CDR1 PRHDT and CDR2 FYEKMQ come from the germline V gene (reference sequence).

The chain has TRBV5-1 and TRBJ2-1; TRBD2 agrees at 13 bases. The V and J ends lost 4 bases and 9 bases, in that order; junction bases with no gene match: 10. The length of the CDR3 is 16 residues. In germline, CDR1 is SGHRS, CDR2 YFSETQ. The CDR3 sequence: CASSATSGRASSEQFF. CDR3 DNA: TGCGCCAGCAGCGCAACTAGCGGGAGGGCCTCTAGTGAGCAGTTCTTC.

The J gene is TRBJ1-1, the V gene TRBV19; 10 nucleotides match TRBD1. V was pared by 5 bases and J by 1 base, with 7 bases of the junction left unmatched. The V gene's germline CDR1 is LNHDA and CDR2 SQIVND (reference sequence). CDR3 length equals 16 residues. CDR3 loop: CASSRDRGPGNTEAFF. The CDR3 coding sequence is TGTGCCAGTAGTCGGGACAGGGGCCCTGGGAACACTGAAGCTTTCTTT. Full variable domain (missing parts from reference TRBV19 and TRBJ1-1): DGGITQSPKYLFRKEGQNVTLSCEQNLNHDAMYWYRQDPGQGLRLIYYSQIVNDFQKGDIAEGYSVSREKKESFPLTVTSAQKNPTAFYLCASSRDRGPGNTEAFFGQGTRLTVV.

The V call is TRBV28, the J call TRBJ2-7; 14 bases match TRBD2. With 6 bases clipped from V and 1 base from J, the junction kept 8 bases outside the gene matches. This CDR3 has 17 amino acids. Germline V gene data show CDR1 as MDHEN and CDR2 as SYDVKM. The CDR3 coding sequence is TGTGCCAGCAGGGCAGCGGGACTAGCGGGGGATTCCTACGAGCAGTACTTC. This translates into CASRAAGLAGDSYEQYF.

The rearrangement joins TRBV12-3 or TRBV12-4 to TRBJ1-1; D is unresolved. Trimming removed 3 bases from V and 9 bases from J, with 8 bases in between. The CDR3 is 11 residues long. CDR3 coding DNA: TGTGCCAGCAGTTTTACGGGGAAAGCTTTCTTT. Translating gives CASSFTGKAFF.

The CDR3 sequence is CASSSQGFRSYGYTF. In DNA, the CDR3 is TGTGCCAGCAGTTCACAGGGGTTCAGGTCCTATGGCTACACCTTC. V is TRBV27 and J is TRBJ1-2, with 7 positions matching TRBD1. The germline V gene has CDR1 MNHEY and CDR2 SMNVEV (reference sequence). The junction had 9 bases not matched to a gene; V was cut back by 4 bases and J by 4 bases. The CDR3 contains 15 residues.

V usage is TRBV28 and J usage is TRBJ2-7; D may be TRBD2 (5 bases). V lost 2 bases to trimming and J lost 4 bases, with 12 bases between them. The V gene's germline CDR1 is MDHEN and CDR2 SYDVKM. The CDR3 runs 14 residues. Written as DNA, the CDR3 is TGTGCCAGCAGTTTAGCCCCCCGAGGGTACGAGCAGTACTTC. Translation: CASSLAPRGYEQYF.

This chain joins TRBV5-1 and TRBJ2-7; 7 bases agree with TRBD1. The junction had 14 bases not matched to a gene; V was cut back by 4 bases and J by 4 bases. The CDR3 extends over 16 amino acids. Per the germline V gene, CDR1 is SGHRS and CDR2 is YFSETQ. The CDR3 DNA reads TGCGCCAGCAGCGCGATCTCCGGGACAGCCTTTTACGAGCAGTACTTC. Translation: CASSAISGTAFYEQYF.

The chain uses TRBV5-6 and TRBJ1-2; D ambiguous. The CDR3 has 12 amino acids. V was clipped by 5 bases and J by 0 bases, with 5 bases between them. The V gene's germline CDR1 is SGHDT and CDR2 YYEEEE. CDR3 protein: CASSGPNYGYTF. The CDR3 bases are TGTGCCAGCAGTGGGCCTAACTATGGCTACACCTTC. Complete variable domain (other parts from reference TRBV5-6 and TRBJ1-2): DAGVTQSPTHLIKTRGQQVTLRCSPKSGHDTVSWYQQALGQGPQFIFQYYEEEERQRGNFPDRFSGHQFPNYSSELNVNALLLGDSALYLCASSGPNYGYTFGSGTRLTVV.

The CDR3 loop is CASSLPGVAGRETQYF. The CDR3 DNA is TGTGCCAGCAGCCTCCCTGGGGTAGCGGGGAGGGAGACCCAGTACTTC. This chain links TRBV3-1 (or the pseudogene TRBV3-2) with TRBJ2-5, with 8 bases lining up with TRBD2. The length of the CDR3 is 16 residues. Trimming took 4 bases from V and 5 from J; bases not matched to a gene: 12. In germline, CDR1 is LGHDT, CDR2 YNNKEL (reference sequence).

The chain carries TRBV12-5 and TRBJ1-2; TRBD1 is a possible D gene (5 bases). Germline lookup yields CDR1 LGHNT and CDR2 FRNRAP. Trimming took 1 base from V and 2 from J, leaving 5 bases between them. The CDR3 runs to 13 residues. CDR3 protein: CASGLEGNYGYTF. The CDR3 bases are TGTGCTAGTGGTTTGGAGGGGAACTATGGCTACACCTTC.

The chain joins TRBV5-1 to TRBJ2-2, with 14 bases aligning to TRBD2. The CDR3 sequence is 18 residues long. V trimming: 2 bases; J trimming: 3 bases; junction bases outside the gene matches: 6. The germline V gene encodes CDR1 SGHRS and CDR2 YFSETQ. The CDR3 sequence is CASSFGLAGGRDTGELFF. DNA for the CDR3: TGCGCCAGCAGCTTCGGACTAGCGGGAGGACGGGACACCGGGGAGCTGTTTTTT.

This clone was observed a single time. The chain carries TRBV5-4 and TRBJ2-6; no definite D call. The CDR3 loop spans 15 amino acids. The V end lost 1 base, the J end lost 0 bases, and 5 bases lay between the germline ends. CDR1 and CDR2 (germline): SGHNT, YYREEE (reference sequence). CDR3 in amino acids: CASSLTASGANVLTF. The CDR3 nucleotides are TGTGCCAGCAGCTTGACAGCCTCTGGGGCCAACGTCCTGACTTTC.

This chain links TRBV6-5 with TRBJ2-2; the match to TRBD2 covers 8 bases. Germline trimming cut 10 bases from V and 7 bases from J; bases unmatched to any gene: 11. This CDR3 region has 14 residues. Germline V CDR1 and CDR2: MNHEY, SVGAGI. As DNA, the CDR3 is TGTGCCAAAATAGCGGGGACTGCAAGCGGGGAGCTGTTTTTT. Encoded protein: CAKIAGTASGELFF.

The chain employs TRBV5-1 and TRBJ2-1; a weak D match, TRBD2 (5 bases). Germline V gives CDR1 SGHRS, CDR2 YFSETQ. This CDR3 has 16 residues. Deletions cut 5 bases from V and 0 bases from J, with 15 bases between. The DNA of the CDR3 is TGCGCCAGCAGTCCCGAAGCGGTGATCTCCTACAATGAGCAGTTCTTC. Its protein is CASSPEAVISYNEQFF.

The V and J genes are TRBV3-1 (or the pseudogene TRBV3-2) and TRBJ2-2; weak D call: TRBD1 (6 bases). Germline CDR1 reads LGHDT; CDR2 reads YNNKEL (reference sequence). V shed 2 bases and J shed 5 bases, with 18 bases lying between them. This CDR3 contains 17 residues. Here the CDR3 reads CASSQFPRGADTGELFF. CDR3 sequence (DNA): TGTGCCAGCAGCCAATTCCCCAGGGGTGCGGATACCGGGGAGCTGTTTTTT.